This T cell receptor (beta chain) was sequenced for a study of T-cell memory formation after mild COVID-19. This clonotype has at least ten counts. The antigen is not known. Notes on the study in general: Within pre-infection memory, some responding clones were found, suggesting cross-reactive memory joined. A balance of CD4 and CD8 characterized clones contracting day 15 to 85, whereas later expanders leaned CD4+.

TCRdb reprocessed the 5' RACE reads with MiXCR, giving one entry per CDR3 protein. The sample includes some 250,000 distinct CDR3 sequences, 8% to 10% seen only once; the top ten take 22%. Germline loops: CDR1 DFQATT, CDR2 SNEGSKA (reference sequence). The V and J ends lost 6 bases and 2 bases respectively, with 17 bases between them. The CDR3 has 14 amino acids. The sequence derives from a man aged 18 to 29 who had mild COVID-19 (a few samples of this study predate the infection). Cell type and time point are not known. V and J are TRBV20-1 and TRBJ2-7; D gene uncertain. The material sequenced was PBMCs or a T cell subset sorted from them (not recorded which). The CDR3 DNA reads TGCAGTGCCAGTAGTATCTCATCCCCCTACGAGCAGTACTTC. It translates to CSASSISSPYEQYF.